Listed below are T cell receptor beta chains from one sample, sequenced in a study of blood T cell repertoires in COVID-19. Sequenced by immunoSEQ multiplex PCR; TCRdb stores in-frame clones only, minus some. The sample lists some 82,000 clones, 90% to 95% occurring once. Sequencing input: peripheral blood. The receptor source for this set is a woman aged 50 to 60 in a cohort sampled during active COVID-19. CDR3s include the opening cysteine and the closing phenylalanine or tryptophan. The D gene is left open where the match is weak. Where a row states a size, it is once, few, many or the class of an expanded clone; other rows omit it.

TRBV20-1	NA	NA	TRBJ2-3	TGCAGTGCTAGTATGGGACAAAAGGAACTAGATACGCAGTATTTT	CSASMGQKELDTQYF
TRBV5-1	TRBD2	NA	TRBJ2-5	TGCGCCAGCAGCTTGCGGGGGGTGGCGGGAGAGTACATCGCAGAGACCCAGTACTTC	CASSLRGVAGEYIAETQYF
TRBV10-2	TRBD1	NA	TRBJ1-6	TGCGCCAGCGAGGGACAGCATAATTCACCCCTCCACTTT	CASEGQHNSPLHF
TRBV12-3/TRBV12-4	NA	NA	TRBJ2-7	TGTGCCAGCAGTTCTACCTACGAGCAGTACTTC	CASSSTYEQYF
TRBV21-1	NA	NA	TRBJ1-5	TGTGCCAGCAGCCCCCGAAGGGACAGGGGGTGGGATCAGCCCCAGCATTTT	CASSPRRDRGWDQPQHF
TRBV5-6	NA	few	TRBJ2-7	TGTGCCAGCAGCTTGACAGGGATCAACGAGCAGTACTTC	CASSLTGINEQYF
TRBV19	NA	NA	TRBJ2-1	TGTGCCAGTAGTCCCTCCCCTCGACAGGCCAATGAGCAGTTCTTC	CASSPSPRQANEQFF
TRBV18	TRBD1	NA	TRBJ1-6	TGTGCCAGCTCACCCCTCCGACAGGGAAGTGATTCACCCCTCCACTTT	CASSPLRQGSDSPLHF
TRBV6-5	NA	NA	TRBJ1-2	TGTGCCAGCAATTCGGACAGCCTCTTCTATGGCTACACCTTC	CASNSDSLFYGYTF
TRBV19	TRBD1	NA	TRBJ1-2	TGTGCCAGTAGAAGCTTCTCGGACAGGAGGAATGGCTACACCTTC	CASRSFSDRRNGYTF
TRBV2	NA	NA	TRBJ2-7	TGTGCCAGCAGTCTAACCTACGAGCAGTACTTC	CASSLTYEQYF
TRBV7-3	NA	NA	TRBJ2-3	TGTGCCAGCAGCTTAGGGATACTAGACTCAGATACGCAGTATTTT	CASSLGILDSDTQYF
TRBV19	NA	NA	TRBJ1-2	TGTGCCAGTAGTATGGCAGACTATGGCTACACCTTC	CASSMADYGYTF
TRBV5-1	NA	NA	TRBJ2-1	TGCGCCAGCAGCTTGGCAGTGGGCTCTTACAATGAGCAGTTCTTC	CASSLAVGSYNEQFF
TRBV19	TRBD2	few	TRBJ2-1	TGTGCCAGTAGTGGGGAGTCGAGGACTAGTCGACTCCGACTCCGCAATGAGCAGTTCTTC	CASSGESRTSRLRLRNEQFF
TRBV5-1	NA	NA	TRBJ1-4	TGCGCCAGCAGCTTGTCCAGTAATGAAAAACTGTTTTTT	CASSLSSNEKLFF
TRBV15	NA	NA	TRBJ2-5	TGTGCCACCAGCAGAGATCTACAGGGCGCCGGCGTTGGGGAGACCCAGTACTTC	CATSRDLQGAGVGETQYF
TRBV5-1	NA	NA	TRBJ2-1	TGCGCCAGCAGCTTGGCTGGACAAGGAGTGCTTGAGCAGTTCTTC	CASSLAGQGVLEQFF
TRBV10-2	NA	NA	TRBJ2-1	TGCGCCAGCAGTGAAATAGGCGGGACGATATACAATGAGCAGTTCTTC	CASSEIGGTIYNEQFF
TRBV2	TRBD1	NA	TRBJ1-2	TGTGCCAGCAATACCGACAGGGGGAAGAACTATGGCTACACCTTC	CASNTDRGKNYGYTF
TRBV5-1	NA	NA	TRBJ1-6	TGCGCCAGCAGCTTGGACAGGGCGGGTGATTCACCCCTCCACTTT	CASSLDRAGDSPLHF
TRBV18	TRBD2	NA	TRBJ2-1	TGTGCCAGCTCACCAATAGCGGGAGAGAACAATGAGCAGTTCTTC	CASSPIAGENNEQFF
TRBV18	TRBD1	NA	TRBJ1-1	TGTGCCAGCTCACCCGGGGTCCAGGGGGTAGCTTTCTTT	CASSPGVQGVAFF
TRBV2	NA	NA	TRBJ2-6	TGTGCCAGCAGTACAGGGACGAGCTCTGGGGCCAACGTCCTGACTTTC	CASSTGTSSGANVLTF
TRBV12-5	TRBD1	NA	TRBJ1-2	TGTGCTGGGACCGACAGGGGATCCTATGGCTACACCTTC	CAGTDRGSYGYTF
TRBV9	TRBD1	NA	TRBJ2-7	TGTGCCAGCAGCGCAGGGGGCGCCTACGAGCAGTACTTC	CASSAGGAYEQYF
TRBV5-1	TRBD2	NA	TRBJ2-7	TGCGCCAGCAGCTTGGATACTAGCGATATCGAGCAGTACTTC	CASSLDTSDIEQYF
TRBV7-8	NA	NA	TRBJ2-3	TGTGCCAGCAGCCCAGGGGGTGGAGCGGGGGGCACAGATACGCAGTATTTT	CASSPGGGAGGTDTQYF
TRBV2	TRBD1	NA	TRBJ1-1	TGTGCCAGCAGTGCACAGGGGGCGAGGACTGAAGCTTTCTTT	CASSAQGARTEAFF
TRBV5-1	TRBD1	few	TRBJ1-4	TGCGCCAGCAGCTTGGGACGACAGGGAAGAAATGAAAAACTGTTTTTT	CASSLGRQGRNEKLFF
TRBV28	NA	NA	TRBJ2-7	TGTGCCAGCAGTTTTAACCAGGACGGACACTACGAGCAGTACTTC	CASSFNQDGHYEQYF
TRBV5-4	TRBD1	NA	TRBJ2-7	TGTGCCAGCAGCTTAAGTACAAGGACAGGGAAGTACGAGCAGTACTTC	CASSLSTRTGKYEQYF
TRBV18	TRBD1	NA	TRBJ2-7	TGTGCCAGCTCACCAGGGACAGCCAGGGGAGAGCAGTACTTC	CASSPGTARGEQYF
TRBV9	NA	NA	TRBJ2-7	TGTGCCAGCAGCGCCCTTTCTTACGAGCAGTACTTC	CASSALSYEQYF
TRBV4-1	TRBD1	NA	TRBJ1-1	TGCGCCAGCAGCCCCGGACAGGGGAACACTGAAGCTTTCTTT	CASSPGQGNTEAFF
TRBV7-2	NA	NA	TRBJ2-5	TGTGCCAGCAGCTTGAGAAGCGGCCCAGAGACCCAGTACTTC	CASSLRSGPETQYF
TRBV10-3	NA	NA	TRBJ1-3	TGTGCCATCAGTGAGGGACAGCACTCTGGAAACACCATATATTTT	CAISEGQHSGNTIYF
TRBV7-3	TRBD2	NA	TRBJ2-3	TGTGCCAGCAGCTCCTCTCTCGGGAGGGCAGATACGCAGTATTTT	CASSSSLGRADTQYF
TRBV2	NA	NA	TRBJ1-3	TGTGCCAGCAGTGATGAACGGAGCTCTGGAAACACCATATATTTT	CASSDERSSGNTIYF
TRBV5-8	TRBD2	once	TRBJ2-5	TGTGCCAGCACTACCTCCCCCGGGACTAGCGGGGGGCCAGAGACCCAGTACTTC	CASTTSPGTSGGPETQYF
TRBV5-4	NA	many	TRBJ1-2	TGTGCCAGCAGCTTGGATGGGGGGGTCGGTGGCTACACCTTC	CASSLDGGVGGYTF
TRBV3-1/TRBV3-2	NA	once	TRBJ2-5	TGTGCCAGCAGCGGCCACAGGGTCCCCCAAGAGACCCAGTACTTC	CASSGHRVPQETQYF
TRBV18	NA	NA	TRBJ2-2	TGTGCCAGCTCACTCACAGAAAACACCGGGGAGCTGTTTTTT	CASSLTENTGELFF
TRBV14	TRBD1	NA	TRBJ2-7	TGTGCCAGCAGCCTCTACCGGGACAGCTACGAGCAGTACTTC	CASSLYRDSYEQYF
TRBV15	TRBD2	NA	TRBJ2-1	TGTGCCACCAGACATCAGCGGGAAGGTCGCAATGAGCAGTTCTTC	CATRHQREGRNEQFF
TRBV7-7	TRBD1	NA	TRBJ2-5	TGTGCTAGCAGCAAACAGGGACAGTCACAAGAGACCCAGTACTTC	CASSKQGQSQETQYF
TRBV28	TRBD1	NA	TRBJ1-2	TGTGCCAGCAGTTTGGGACAGGGGGCGGGTGGCTACACCTTC	CASSLGQGAGGYTF
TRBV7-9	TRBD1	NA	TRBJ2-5	TGTGCCAGCAGCCAAGGGCCGGGACAGAAACAAGAGACCCAGTACTTC	CASSQGPGQKQETQYF
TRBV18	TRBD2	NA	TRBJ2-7	TGTGCCAGCTCACCGGGGCTAGCGGGAGCAGGGGGGATACAATACGAGCAGTACTTC	CASSPGLAGAGGIQYEQYF
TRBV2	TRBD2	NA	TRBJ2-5	TGTGCCAGCAGGGGGACTAGCGCGGAGACCCAGTACTTC	CASRGTSAETQYF
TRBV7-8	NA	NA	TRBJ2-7	TGTGCCAGCAGCACACAACCGGGACTCTACGAGCAGTACTTC	CASSTQPGLYEQYF
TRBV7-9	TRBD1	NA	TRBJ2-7	TGTGCCAGCAGCTTGGGACAGGGAGGCTACGAGCAGTACTTC	CASSLGQGGYEQYF
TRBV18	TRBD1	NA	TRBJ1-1	TGTGCCAGCTCACCGATACAGGGGCCAGCCACTGAAGCTTTCTTT	CASSPIQGPATEAFF
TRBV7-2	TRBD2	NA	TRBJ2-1	TGTGCCAGCAGCCCACCCGGGACTAGCGGGGGGGCCCAGGAGCAGTTCTTC	CASSPPGTSGGAQEQFF
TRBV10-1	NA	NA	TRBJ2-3	TGCGCCAGCAGTGAAGGGGATCGAGTCAATACGCAGTATTTT	CASSEGDRVNTQYF